This T cell receptor (beta chain) stems from a study of blood T cells in healthy people across ages. Regarding the study as a whole: Samples with more naive T cells showed higher observed beta diversity.

Donors gave around 9.3 milliliters of peripheral blood apiece. A sample-barcoded 5' primer and a J-beta primer mix were used in a second PCR of about 7 to 12 cycles. TCRdb itself ran the 5' RACE reads through MiXCR, one entry per CDR3 protein. The table lists some 900,000 distinct CDR3 sequences, around 48% of them singletons. As to this clonotype: Its antigen is still unknown.

This CDR3 region has 12 residues. Trimming left V 5 bases short and J 14 bases short, with 17 bases between. CDR1 SGHAT and CDR2 FQNNGV come from the germline V gene. The receptor's source is a man aged 30-40 years in good health. This rearrangement joins TRBV11-2 to TRBJ2-3; D is possibly TRBD1 (6 bases). Sequencing was performed on blood. CDR3 loop: CASSLVGGDRYF. The CDR3 DNA is TGTGCCAGCAGCCTGGTTGGGGGCGACAGGTATTTT. The whole variable domain, filled in from reference TRBV11-2 and TRBJ2-3, reads EAGVAQSPRYKIIEKRQSVAFWCNPISGHATLYWYQQILGQGPKLLIQFQNNGVVDDSQLPKDRFSAERLKGVDSTLKIQPAKLEDSAVYLCASSLVGGDRYFGPGTRLTVL.